This entry features one T cell receptor (beta chain) sequence. In the source study's methods: Amplifying reference gene primers gave estimates of nucleated cell counts. Measured with immunoSEQ multiplex PCR; TCRdb has only the in-frame clones, and not every one. Clone size and V and J calls were adopted from that table, with D and trimming inferred from the DNA. The sample consists of 100,000 or so clones, around 87% of them appearing once. This CDR3 spans 14 amino acids. Germline V gives CDR1 SGHNT, CDR2 YYREEE (reference sequence). Between the trimmed V and J ends, which lost 4 bases and 5 bases, there was a span of 15 bases. This sample was included in a study of blood T cell repertoires in COVID-19. Study as a whole: T cells, B-cell-depleted T cells, or PBMCs supplied cDNA or gDNA.

This clonotype was obtained from a human donor in a cohort sampled during active COVID-19. The chain carries TRBV5-4 and TRBJ2-5; D might be TRBD2 (6 bases). The sample comprised peripheral blood. CDR3 amino acids: CASSPGLAQETQYF. CDR3 nucleotides: TGTGCCAGCAGCCCGGGGCTAGCGCAGGAGACCCAGTACTTC.